The subject of this entry is one TCR beta chain. Its antigen is as yet unknown. Other DNA sequences of this sample code for an identical CDR3. Amplification used 60 Vbeta primers and 13 Jbeta primers. Generated by immunoSEQ multiplex PCR, the TCRdb table keeps only in-frame clones and is missing some. The sample lists 100,000 to 150,000 clones; around 74% were seen once. This entry belongs to a study of cytomegalovirus exposure and HLA in healthy donors. Study results and limitations: As was reported, the classifier diagnosed cytomegalovirus status with high specificity and sensitivity.

The donors were healthy bone marrow donors. V was trimmed by 5 bases and J by 7 bases, leaving 20 bases between them. Germline CDR1 is SEHNR and CDR2 is FQNEAQ (reference sequence). CDR3 length equals 15 residues. The specimen was PBMCs. The sequence was collected from a woman aged 50 to 60 in good health and CMV-seropositive. The chain carries TRBV7-9 and TRBJ1-1; D perhaps matches TRBD1 (5 bases). The CDR3 region has the DNA TGTGCCAGCAGCCCCCGGGGGACGACGGGGGATGAAGCTTTCTTT. Residues: CASSPRGTTGDEAFF.